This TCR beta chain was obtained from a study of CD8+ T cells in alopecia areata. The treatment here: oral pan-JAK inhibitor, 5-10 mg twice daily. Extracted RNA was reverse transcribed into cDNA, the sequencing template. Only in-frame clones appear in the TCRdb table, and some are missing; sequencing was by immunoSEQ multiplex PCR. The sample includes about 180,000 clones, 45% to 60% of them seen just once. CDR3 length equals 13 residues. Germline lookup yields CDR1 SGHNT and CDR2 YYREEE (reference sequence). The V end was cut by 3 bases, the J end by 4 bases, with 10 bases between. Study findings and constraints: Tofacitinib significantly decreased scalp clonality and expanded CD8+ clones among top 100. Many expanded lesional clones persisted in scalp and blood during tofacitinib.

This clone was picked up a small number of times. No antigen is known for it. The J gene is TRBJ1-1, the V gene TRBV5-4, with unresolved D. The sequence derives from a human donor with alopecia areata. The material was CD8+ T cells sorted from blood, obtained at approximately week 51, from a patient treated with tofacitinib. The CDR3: CASSSQRGTEAFF. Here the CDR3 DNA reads TGTGCCAGCAGCTCCCAACGGGGCACTGAAGCTTTCTTT.